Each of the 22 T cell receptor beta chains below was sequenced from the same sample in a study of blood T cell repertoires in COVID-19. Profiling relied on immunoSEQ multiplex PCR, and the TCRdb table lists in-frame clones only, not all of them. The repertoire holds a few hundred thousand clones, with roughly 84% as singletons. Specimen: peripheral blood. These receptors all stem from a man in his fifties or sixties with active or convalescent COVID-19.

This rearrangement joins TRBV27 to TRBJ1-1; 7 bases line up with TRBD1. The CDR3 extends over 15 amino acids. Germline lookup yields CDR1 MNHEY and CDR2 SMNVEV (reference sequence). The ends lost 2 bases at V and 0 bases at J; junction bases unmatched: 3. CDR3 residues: CASSLRGQMNTEAFF. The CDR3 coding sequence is TGTGCCAGCAGTTTAAGGGGACAGATGAACACTGAAGCTTTCTTT.

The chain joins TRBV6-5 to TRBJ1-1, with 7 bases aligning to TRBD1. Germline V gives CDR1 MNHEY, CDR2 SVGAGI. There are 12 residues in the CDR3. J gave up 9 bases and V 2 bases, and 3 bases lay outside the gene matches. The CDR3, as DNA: TGTGCCAGCAGTTACGGGGGACAGAAAGCTTTCTTT. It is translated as CASSYGGQKAFF.

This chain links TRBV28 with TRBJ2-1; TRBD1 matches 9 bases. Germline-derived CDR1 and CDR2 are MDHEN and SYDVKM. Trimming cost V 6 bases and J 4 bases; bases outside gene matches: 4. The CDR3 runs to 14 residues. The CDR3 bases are TGTGCCAGCAGGACAGGGGGGGGATACAATGAGCAGTTCTTC. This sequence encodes CASRTGGGYNEQFF.

CDR3 in DNA: TGTGCCAGCAGCCGAGACAACAACTATGGCTACACCTTC. It translates to CASSRDNNYGYTF. V gene TRBV6-5 combines with J gene TRBJ1-2; D remains unclear. The CDR3 has 13 residues. Germline V gene sequence: CDR1 MNHEY, CDR2 SVGAGI. The V end was cut by 6 bases, the J end by 2 bases, with 10 bases between.

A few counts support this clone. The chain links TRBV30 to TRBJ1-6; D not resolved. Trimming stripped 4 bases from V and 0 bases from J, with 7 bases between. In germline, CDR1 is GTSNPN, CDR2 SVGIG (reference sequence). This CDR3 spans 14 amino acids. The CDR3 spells CAWTPSSYNSPLHF. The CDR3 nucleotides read TGTGCCTGGACTCCGAGCTCCTATAATTCACCCCTCCACTTT.

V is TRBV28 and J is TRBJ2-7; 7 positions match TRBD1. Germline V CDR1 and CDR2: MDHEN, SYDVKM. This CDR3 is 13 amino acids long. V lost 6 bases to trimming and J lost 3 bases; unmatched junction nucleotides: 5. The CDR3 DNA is TGTGCCAGCAGCCAGGGGGTCGACTACGAGCAGTACTTC. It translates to CASSQGVDYEQYF.

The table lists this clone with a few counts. CDR3 bases: TGCGCCAGCAGCCCCGGACAGGCTCCCTCCTACGAGCAGTACTTC. Translating it yields CASSPGQAPSYEQYF. The chain recombines TRBV5-1 with TRBJ2-7; 7 bases map to TRBD1. From germline, CDR1 is SGHRS and CDR2 YFSETQ. The CDR3 runs to 15 residues. Trimming at V came to 4 bases and at J to 0 bases, leaving 7 bases not matched to a gene.

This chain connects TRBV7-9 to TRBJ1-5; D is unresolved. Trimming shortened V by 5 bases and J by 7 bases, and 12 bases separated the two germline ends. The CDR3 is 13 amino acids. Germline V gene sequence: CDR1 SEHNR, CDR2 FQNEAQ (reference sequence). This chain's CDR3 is CASSPGLPQPQHF. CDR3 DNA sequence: TGTGCCAGCAGCCCTGGACTCCCCCAGCCCCAGCATTTT.

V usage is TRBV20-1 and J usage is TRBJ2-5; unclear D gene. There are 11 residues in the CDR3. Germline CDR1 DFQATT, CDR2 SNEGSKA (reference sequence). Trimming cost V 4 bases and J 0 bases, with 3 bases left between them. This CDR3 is CSAINQETQYF. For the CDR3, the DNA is TGCAGTGCTATAAACCAAGAGACCCAGTACTTC.

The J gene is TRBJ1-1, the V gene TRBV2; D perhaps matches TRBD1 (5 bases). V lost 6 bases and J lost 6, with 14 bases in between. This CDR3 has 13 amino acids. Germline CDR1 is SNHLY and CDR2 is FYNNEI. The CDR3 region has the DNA TGTGCCAGCAGATCCAGGGTTATGGCTGAAGCTTTCTTT. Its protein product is CASRSRVMAEAFF.

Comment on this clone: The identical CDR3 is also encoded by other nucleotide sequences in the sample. The CDR3 sequence is CASSRGGSTDTQYF. For the CDR3, the DNA is TGTGCCAGCAGCCGGGGGGGGAGCACAGATACGCAGTATTTT. V is TRBV2 and J is TRBJ2-3, with TRBD2 matching over 8 bases. The CDR3 has 14 residues. Germline loops: CDR1 SNHLY, CDR2 FYNNEI. Trimming cost V 6 bases and J 0 bases; bases outside gene matches: 2.

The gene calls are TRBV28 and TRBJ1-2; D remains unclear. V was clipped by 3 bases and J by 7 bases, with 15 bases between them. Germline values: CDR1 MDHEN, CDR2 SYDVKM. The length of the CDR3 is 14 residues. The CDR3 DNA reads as TGTGCCAGCAGTTTTAGCGCGGCGCTGCGTGGCTACACCTTC. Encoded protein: CASSFSAALRGYTF.

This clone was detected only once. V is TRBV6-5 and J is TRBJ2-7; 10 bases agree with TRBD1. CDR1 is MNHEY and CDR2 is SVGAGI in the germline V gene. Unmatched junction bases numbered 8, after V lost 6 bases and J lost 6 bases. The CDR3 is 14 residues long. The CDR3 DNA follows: TGTGCCAGCAGGTCCGGGACAGGGGCTACCGAGCAGTACTTC. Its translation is CASRSGTGATEQYF.

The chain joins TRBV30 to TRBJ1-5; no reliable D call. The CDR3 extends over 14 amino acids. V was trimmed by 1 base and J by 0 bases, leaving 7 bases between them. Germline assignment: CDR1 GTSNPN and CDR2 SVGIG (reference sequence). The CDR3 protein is CAWSASVSNQPQHF. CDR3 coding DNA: TGTGCCTGGAGTGCCTCAGTTAGCAATCAGCCCCAGCATTTT.

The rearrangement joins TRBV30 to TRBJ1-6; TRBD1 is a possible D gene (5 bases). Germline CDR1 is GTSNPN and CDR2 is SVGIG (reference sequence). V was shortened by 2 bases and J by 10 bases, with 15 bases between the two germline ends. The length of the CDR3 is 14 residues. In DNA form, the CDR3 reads TGTGCCTGGAGTATTACCAGGGAAGGCTCACCCCTCCACTTT. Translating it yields CAWSITREGSPLHF.

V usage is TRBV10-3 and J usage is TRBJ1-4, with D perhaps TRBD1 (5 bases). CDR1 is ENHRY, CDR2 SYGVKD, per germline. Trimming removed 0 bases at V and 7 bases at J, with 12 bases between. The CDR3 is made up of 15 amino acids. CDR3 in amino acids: CAISESRGSGEKLFF. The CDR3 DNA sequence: TGTGCCATCAGTGAGTCCCGGGGGTCGGGTGAAAAACTGTTTTTT.

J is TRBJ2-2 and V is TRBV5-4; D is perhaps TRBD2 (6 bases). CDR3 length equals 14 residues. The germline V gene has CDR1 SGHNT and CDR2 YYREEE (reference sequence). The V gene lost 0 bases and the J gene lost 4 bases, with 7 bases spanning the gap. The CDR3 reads CASSLAGSTGELFF. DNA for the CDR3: TGTGCCAGCAGCTTGGCCGGGAGCACCGGGGAGCTGTTTTTT. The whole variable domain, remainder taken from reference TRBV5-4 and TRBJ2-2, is ETGVTQSPTHLIKTRGQQVTLRCSSQSGHNTVSWYQQALGQGPQFIFQYYREEENGRGNFPPRFSGLQFPNYSSELNVNALELDDSALYLCASSLAGSTGELFFGEGSRLTVL.

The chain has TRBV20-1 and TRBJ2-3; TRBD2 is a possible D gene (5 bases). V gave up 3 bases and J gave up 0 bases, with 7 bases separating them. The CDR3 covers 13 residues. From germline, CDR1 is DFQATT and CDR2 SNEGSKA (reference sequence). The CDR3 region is CSASSASTDTQYF. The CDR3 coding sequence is TGCAGTGCTAGTAGCGCGAGCACAGATACGCAGTATTTT.

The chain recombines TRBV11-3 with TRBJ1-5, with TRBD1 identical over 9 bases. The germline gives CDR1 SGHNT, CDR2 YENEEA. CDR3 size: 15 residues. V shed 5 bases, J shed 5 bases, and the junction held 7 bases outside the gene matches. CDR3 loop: CASSRGQGQYQPQHF. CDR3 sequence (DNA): TGTGCCAGCAGCAGGGGACAGGGCCAATATCAGCCCCAGCATTTT.

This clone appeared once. CDR3 in DNA: TGCGCCAGCAGCCTCTTGCGGCCTGACACAGATACGCAGTATTTT. Amino acid sequence: CASSLLRPDTDTQYF. This chain uses TRBV5-1 with TRBJ2-3; D not resolved. Trimming stripped 4 bases from V and 2 bases from J, with 14 bases between. Germline V gene data show CDR1 as SGHRS and CDR2 as YFSETQ. The CDR3 spans 15 residues. Together with reference TRBV5-1 and TRBJ2-3, the CDR3 gives the full variable domain: KAGVTQTPRYLIKTRGQQVTLSCSPISGHRSVSWYQQTPGQGLQFLFEYFSETQRNKGNFPGRFSGRQFSNSRSEMNVSTLELGDSALYLCASSLLRPDTDTQYFGPGTRLTVL.

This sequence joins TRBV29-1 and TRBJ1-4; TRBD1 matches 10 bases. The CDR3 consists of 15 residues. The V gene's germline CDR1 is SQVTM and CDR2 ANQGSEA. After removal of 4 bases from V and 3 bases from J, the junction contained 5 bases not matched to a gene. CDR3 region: CSVADRGAPNEKLFF. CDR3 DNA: TGCAGCGTTGCGGACAGGGGGGCCCCTAATGAAAAACTGTTTTTT. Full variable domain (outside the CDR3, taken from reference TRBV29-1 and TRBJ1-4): SAVISQKPSRDICQRGTSLTIQCQVDSQVTMMFWYRQQPGQSLTLIATANQGSEATYESGFVIDKFPISRPNLTFSTLTVSNMSPEDSSIYLCSVADRGAPNEKLFFGSGTQLSVL.

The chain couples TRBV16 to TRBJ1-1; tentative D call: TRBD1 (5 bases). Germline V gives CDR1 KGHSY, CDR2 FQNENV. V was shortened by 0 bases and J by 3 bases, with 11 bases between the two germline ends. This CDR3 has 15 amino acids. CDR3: CASSQSGRGDTEAFF. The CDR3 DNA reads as TGTGCCAGCAGCCAATCGGGCCGGGGGGACACTGAAGCTTTCTTT.